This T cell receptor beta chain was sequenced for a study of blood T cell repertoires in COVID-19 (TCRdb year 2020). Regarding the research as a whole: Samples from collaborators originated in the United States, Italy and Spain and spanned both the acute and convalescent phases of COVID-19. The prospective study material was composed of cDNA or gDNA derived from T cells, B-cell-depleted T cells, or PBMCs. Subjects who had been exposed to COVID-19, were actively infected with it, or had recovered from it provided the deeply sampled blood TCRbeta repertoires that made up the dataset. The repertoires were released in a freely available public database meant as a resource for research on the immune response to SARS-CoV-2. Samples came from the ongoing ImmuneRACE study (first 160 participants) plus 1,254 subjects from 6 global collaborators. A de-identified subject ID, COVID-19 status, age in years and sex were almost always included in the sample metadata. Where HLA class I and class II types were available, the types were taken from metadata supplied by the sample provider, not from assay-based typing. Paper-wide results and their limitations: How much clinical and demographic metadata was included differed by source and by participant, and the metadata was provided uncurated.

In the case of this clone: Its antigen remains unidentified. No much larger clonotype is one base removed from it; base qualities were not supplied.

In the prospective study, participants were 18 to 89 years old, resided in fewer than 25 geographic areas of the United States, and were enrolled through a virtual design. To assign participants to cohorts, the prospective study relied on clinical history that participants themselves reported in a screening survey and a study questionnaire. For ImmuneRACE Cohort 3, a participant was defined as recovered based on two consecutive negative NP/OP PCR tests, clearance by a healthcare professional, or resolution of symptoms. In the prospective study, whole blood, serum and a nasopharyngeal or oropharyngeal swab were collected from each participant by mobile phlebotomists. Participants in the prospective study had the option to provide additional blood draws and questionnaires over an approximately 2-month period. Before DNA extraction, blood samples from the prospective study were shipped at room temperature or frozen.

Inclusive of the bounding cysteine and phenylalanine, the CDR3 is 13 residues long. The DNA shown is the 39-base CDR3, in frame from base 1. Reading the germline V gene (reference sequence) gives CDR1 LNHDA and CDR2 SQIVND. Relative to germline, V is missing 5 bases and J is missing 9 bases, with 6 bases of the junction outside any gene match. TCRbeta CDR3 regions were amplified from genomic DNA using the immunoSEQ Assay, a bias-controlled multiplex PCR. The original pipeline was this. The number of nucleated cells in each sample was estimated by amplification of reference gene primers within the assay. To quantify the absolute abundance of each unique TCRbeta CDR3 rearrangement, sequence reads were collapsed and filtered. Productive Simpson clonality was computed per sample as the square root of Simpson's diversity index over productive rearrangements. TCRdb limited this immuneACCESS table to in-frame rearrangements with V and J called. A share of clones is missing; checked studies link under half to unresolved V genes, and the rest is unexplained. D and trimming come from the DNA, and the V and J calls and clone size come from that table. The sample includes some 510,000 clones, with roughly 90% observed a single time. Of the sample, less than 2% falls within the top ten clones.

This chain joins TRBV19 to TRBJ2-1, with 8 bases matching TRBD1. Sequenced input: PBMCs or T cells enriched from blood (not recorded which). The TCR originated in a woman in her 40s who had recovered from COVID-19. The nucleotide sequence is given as TGTGCCAGTAGTCCTGACAGGGGTGGTGAGCAGTTCTTC. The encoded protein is CASSPDRGGEQFF.